This note documents a single T cell receptor beta chain sequence. The antigen remains unidentified. One junction end does not reproduce the germline sequence, and a read error may be involved. The data originate from a study of cytomegalovirus exposure and HLA in healthy donors. Notes on the study in general: Among CMV-associated TCR beta chains, most appeared HLA-restricted in a later analysis. Solely CMV serostatus was available to characterize immune exposure. Equally common other TCR beta chains were less clonally expanded than HLA-associated ones, a later analysis found.

Germline V lookup: CDR1 SEHNR, CDR2 FQNEAQ (reference sequence). This CDR3 has 16 amino acids. The PCR employed 60 Vbeta primers together with 13 Jbeta primers. The protocol was immunoSEQ multiplex PCR, while the TCRdb copy is restricted to in-frame clones and leaves out a portion. The sample includes around 46,000 clones. Everyone who donated was a healthy bone marrow donor. The sequence was obtained from a woman between 40 and 55 years old in good health and CMV-seronegative. The V and J genes are TRBV7-9 and TRBJ2-3; 7 nucleotides match TRBD2. The sequenced sample consisted of PBMCs. The CDR3 coding sequence is TGTGCCAGCAGCTTAGCCGGGGGACTACCCACAGACACGCAGTATTTT. Translated: CASSLAGGLPTDTQYF. Supplemented by reference TRBV7-9 and TRBJ2-3, the full variable domain reads DTGVSQNPRHKITKRGQNVTFRCDPISEHNRLYWYRQTLGQGPEFLTYFQNEAQLEKSRLLSDRFSAERPKGSFSTLEIQRTEQGDSAMYLCASSLAGGLPTDTQYFGPGTRLTVL.